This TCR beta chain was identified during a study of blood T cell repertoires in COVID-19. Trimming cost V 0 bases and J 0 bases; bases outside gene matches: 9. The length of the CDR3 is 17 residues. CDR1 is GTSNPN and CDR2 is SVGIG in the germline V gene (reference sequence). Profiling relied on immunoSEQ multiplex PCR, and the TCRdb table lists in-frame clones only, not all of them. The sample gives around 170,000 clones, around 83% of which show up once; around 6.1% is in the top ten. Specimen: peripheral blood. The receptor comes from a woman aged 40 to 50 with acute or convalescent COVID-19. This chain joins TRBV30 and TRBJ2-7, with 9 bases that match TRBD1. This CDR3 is CAWSVYRQGVTSYEQYF. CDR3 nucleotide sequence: TGTGCCTGGAGTGTTTATCGACAGGGGGTAACCTCCTACGAGCAGTACTTC.